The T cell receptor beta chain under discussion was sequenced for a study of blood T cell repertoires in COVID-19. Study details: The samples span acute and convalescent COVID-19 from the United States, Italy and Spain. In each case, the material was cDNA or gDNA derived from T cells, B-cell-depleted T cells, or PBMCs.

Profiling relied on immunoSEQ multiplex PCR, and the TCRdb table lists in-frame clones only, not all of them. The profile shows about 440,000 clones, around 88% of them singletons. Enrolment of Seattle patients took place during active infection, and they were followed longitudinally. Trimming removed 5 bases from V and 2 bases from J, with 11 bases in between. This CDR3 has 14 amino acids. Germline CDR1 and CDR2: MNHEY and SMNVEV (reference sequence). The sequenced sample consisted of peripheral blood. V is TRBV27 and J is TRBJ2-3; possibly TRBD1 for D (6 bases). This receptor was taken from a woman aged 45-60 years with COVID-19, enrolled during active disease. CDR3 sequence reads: CASSGQTYTDTQYF. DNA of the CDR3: TGTGCCAGCAGTGGACAGACTTACACAGATACGCAGTATTTT.